These 9 T cell receptor beta chains were sequenced from one sample in a study of T cells in Graves' hyperthyroidism and ophthalmopathy. There were TCR beta CDR3 regions amplified from RNA transcripts. Initially, a first-round RT-PCR of the TCR CDR3 employed the HTBI primer set. TCRdb passed the multiplex PCR reads through MiXCR, listing each CDR3 protein once. The table lists about 370,000 distinct CDR3 sequences, about 15% of them singletons. The sequencing input was blood. These receptors were taken from a woman in her sixties with Graves' ophthalmopathy.

Ten or more counts support this clonotype. J is TRBJ2-4 and V is TRBV20-1; D tentatively reads TRBD1 or TRBD2 (7 bases each). Trimming left V 1 base short and J 10 bases short, with 20 bases between. There are 15 residues in the CDR3. CDR1 is DFQATT, CDR2 SNEGSKA, per germline (reference sequence). CDR3 sequence: CSARGSSGGGRIQYF. Written as DNA, the CDR3 is TGCAGTGCTAGAGGTTCTAGCGGAGGGGGCAGGATTCAGTACTTC.

The rearrangement links TRBV24-1 to TRBJ2-2, with 8 bases identical to TRBD1. The CDR3 sequence is 16 residues long. J gave up 5 bases and V 4 bases, and 8 bases lay outside the gene matches. Germline V lookup: CDR1 KGHDR, CDR2 SFDVKD. Here the CDR3 reads CATSDPDRGRTGELFF. CDR3 sequence (DNA): TGTGCCACCAGTGACCCTGACAGGGGTCGGACCGGGGAGCTGTTTTTT.

This clonotype was counted ten times or more. V usage is TRBV20-1 and J usage is TRBJ2-7; D is undetermined. The length of the CDR3 is 12 residues. Trimming took 3 bases from V and 3 from J, leaving 9 bases between them. CDR1 DFQATT and CDR2 SNEGSKA come from the germline V gene (reference sequence). In DNA, the CDR3 is TGCAGTGCTAGTTACAGCTACTACGAGCAGTACTTC. Translated: CSASYSYYEQYF.

This clonotype was seen just once. The junction departs from germline at one end; a sequencing error may be responsible. The rearrangement links TRBV6-4 to TRBJ1-3; D ambiguous. The V gene's germline CDR1 is MRHNA and CDR2 SNTAGT. The CDR3 is made up of 15 amino acids. The CDR3 loop reads CAEPSTPEGGYTIYF. CDR3 sequence (DNA): TGTGCTGAACCCAGCACGCCCGAGGGTGGATACACCATATATTTT.

This clonotype was seen more than once but under ten times. V is TRBV19 and J is TRBJ2-2; 8 positions match TRBD1. The J segment lost 2 bases and the V segment lost 5 bases, leaving 4 bases of the junction unmatched. CDR3 size: 15 residues. CDR1 LNHDA and CDR2 SQIVND come from the germline V gene (reference sequence). The CDR3 sequence: CASSVQGVNTGELFF. Written as DNA, the CDR3 is TGTGCCAGTAGTGTACAGGGGGTAAACACCGGGGAGCTGTTTTTT.

The table lists this clonotype with many counts. This chain links TRBV3-1 with TRBJ2-7; TRBD2 matches 14 bases. With 5 bases clipped from V and 6 bases from J, the junction kept 12 bases outside the gene matches. The CDR3 has 17 amino acids. The germline CDR1 and CDR2 sequences are LGHDT and YNNKEL (reference sequence). CDR3 sequence (DNA): TGTGCCAGCAGCTCCGGGACTAGCGGGAGCGGAAAGGCCGAGCAGTACTTC. It translates to CASSSGTSGSGKAEQYF.

This clonotype was seen at least ten times. The J gene is TRBJ2-1, the V gene TRBV20-1; D is uncertain. The CDR3 covers 13 residues. Germline values: CDR1 DFQATT, CDR2 SNEGSKA (reference sequence). The ends were cut back, 3 bases at V and 8 bases at J, with 14 bases in the middle. CDR3 amino acids: CSASQAPVDEQFF. In nucleotides, the CDR3 is TGCAGTGCTAGCCAAGCCCCCGTGGATGAGCAGTTCTTC.

The table lists this clonotype with many counts. The chain uses TRBV13 and TRBJ2-5; D possibly corresponds to TRBD1 (5 bases). This CDR3 spans 16 amino acids. V lost 0 bases, J lost 2 bases, and 13 bases lay in between. The germline V gene has CDR1 PRHDT and CDR2 FYEKMQ (reference sequence). CDR3 in amino acids: CASSLGQGAIQETQYF. CDR3 coding DNA: TGTGCCAGCAGCTTAGGCCAAGGGGCGATACAAGAGACCCAGTACTTC.

This clonotype was detected a few times. CDR3 nucleotide sequence: TGTGCCAGCAGTGGGGGACGCCCCCACGAGCAGTACTTC. Translation: CASSGGRPHEQYF. This chain connects TRBV27 to TRBJ2-7; D may match TRBD1 or TRBD2 (5 bases each). There are 13 residues in the CDR3. CDR1 MNHEY and CDR2 SMNVEV come from the germline V gene (reference sequence). The germline V and J ends were trimmed by 5 bases and 5 bases, with 13 bases remaining between them.